This T cell receptor beta chain was sequenced during a study of blood T cell repertoires in COVID-19. The data were produced by immunoSEQ multiplex PCR, yet TCRdb's version contains in-frame clones alone and is incomplete. The sample consists of 150,000 to 200,000 clones, around 80% of them appearing once. This CDR3 contains 14 residues. V shed 3 bases and J 7 bases; nucleotides not matched to a gene: 5. CDR1 SNHLY and CDR2 FYNNEI come from the germline V gene. The gene calls are TRBV2 and TRBJ1-4; 7 bases fit TRBD1. Sequenced: PBMCs or T cells enriched from blood (not recorded which). The sequence came from a man in his fifties or sixties who had recovered from COVID-19. The CDR3 DNA follows: TGTGCCAGCAGTGAGAACAGGGGACGTGAAAAACTGTTTTTT. Translating gives CASSENRGREKLFF.